This T cell receptor (beta chain) was documented in a study of high-grade serous ovarian cancer treatment subgroups (dated by TCRdb to the early 2020s). General notes on the study: On average, sequencing produced around 14,000 reads and approximately 7,500 unique TCR beta rearrangements for each sample. Under a laparoscopic triage algorithm, patients with high-grade serous ovarian cancer were grouped by complete gross resection or by neoadjuvant chemotherapy response, and the study profiled the TCR beta repertoires of these patients. The approximately 30-patient cohort included approximately 10 patients with no residual disease after primary surgery (R0), approximately 10 excellent NACT responders, and approximately 10 poor NACT responders. One primary tumor sample and two metastatic tumor samples were contributed by each patient, so that 90 to 100 samples were obtained in total.

The roughly 100 tumor samples underwent high-throughput TCR profiling with ImmunoSEQ. In the paper's pipeline: Richness (unique productive sequences), clonality, evenness and relatedness were included as repertoire diversity metrics, and similarity between samples was assessed with the Bhattacharyya coefficient. In a sensitivity analysis, TCRs with fewer than two reads were excluded, and consistent conclusions were obtained. In TCRdb, the immuneACCESS table is reduced to in-frame sequences with V and J assigned. These tables do not hold every clone; where another copy was compared, an unresolved V gene accounts for under half, and the others remain unexplained. V and J calls and clone size are copied from that table; D and trimming were computed from the DNA. The table for this sample lists several thousand clones; 75% to 80% of them were counted only once. The top ten clones comprise around 5% of the sample.

For this clone: There is no known antigen for this receptor. Base qualities are not at hand, and no much larger clone is one base apart.

The research as a whole found: TCR clonal relatedness was found to be positively correlated with neoantigen level and, by trend, with copy number variation and mutation load derived from whole-genome sequencing. Because bulk tumor TCR sequencing provided no spatial information, insight into HGSC tumor complexity and diversity was limited. Tumors from the same patient had repertoire similarity ranging from about 0.1 to 0.85, while tumors from different patients showed almost no similarity. TCR repertoire analyses focused on CDR3; CDR1 and CDR2 were not analyzed.

The CDR3 has 15 amino acids, counting the end cysteine and phenylalanine. Only the CDR3 DNA stays, 45 bases, in frame from base 1. V drops 5 bases and J drops 2 bases, leaving 16 bases in between. Sequences SEHNR (CDR1) and FQNEAQ (CDR2) are obtained from the germline V gene (reference sequence). The tumor samples were collected prior to definitive surgery or chemotherapy. Genomic DNA was extracted by the MD Anderson Biospecimen Extraction Resource, and TCR sequencing was done by the MD Anderson Cancer Genomics Laboratory. The TCR comes from a human donor with high-grade serous ovarian cancer. The chain was built from TRBV7-9 and TRBJ2-7; matching of 5 bases hints at TRBD2 as the D gene. The sequenced material came from tumor tissue. The sequenced DNA: TGTGCCAGCAGCCCGGACGGACTTTTCCCCTACGAGCAGTACTTC. Its product reads: CASSPDGLFPYEQYF.